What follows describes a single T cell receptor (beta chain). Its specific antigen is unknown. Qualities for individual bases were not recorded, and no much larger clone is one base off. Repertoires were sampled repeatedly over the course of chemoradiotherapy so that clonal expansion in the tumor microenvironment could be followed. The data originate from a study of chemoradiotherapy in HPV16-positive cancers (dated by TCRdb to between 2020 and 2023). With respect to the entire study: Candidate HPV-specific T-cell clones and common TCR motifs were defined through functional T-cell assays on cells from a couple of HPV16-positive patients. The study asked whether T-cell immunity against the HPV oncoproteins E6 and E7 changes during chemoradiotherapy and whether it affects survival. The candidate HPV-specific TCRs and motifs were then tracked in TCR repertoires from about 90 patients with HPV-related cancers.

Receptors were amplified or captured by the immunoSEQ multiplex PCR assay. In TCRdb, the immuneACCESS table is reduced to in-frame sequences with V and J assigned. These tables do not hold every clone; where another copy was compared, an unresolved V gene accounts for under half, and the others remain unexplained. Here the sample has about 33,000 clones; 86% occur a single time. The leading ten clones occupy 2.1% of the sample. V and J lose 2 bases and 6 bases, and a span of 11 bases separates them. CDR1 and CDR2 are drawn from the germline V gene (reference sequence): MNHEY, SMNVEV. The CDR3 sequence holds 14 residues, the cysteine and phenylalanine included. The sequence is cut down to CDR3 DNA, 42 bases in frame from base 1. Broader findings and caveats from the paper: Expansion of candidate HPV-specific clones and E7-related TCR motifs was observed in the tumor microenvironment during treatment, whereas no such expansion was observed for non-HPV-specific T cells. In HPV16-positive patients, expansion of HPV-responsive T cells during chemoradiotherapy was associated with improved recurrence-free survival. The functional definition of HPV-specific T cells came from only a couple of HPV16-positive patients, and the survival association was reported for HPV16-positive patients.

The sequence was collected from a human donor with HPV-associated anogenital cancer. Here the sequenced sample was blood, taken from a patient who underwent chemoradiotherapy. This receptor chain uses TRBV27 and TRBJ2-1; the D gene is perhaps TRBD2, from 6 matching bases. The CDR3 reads CASSLRGRSNEQFF. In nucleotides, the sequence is TGTGCCAGCAGTTTAAGAGGGAGGAGCAATGAGCAGTTCTTC.